A single count supports the clone carrying this TCR beta chain. An input of roughly 0.45 to 1 ug of RNA was subjected to reverse transcription using random hexamers. Coverage of TCR beta CDR3 amplification by immunoSEQ multiplex PCR extended to 54 Vbeta and 13 Jbeta. TCRdb re-analysed the immunoSEQ multiplex PCR reads in MiXCR, keeping a single row per CDR3 protein. The table includes approximately 190,000 distinct CDR3 sequences, 90% to 95% detected once. Sequencing of TCR beta was performed on blood CD8+ and CD4+ T cells. The healthy controls were matched to patients by age and sex. TEMRA cells were FACS-enriched, while CD8+ and CD4+ T cells were negatively isolated. This CDR3 has 15 amino acids. Trimming at V came to 8 bases and at J to 5 bases, leaving 13 bases not matched to a gene. The germline V gene encodes CDR1 ENHRY and CDR2 SYGVKD. The sample belongs to a study of CD8 T cells in Susac syndrome.

V and J are TRBV10-3 and TRBJ1-1; TRBD1 aligns across 8 bases. The source of this sequence is a human donor in good health. The source material was CD4+ T cells from PBMCs. In nucleotides, the CDR3 is TGTGCCATCCGCGCCGGGACAGGAGGAGGAACTGAAGCTTTCTTT. Encoded protein: CAIRAGTGGGTEAFF.